This entry concerns a single TCR beta chain. These data originate in a study of blood T cell repertoires in COVID-19. Whole-study context: Acute-phase and convalescent COVID-19 samples originated in the United States, Italy and Spain. PBMCs, B-cell-depleted T cells, or T cells provided the cDNA or gDNA that made up the material.

Germline V gene data show CDR1 as LGHNT and CDR2 as FRNRAP. The V end lost 3 bases, the J end lost 4 bases, and 12 bases lay between the germline ends. The CDR3 sequence is 15 residues long. Authors' data handling: Amplification of reference gene primers provided the estimated nucleated cell counts. The assay was immunoSEQ multiplex PCR, and TCRdb's table has in-frame clones only and misses some. The V and J calls and clone size are taken from that table; D and trimming were inferred from the DNA. In the table there are tens of thousands of clones, approximately 72% of which are singletons. The Seattle site enrolled patients during active infection and followed them longitudinally.

This rearrangement joins TRBV12-5 to TRBJ2-2; D might be TRBD2 (6 bases). This clonotype was sampled from a woman in her seventies with COVID-19, enrolled during active disease. Sequenced: peripheral blood. The CDR3 sequence: CASGFRQGGTGELFF. CDR3 nucleotide sequence: TGTGCTAGTGGTTTTAGGCAGGGAGGCACCGGGGAGCTGTTTTTT. The full variable domain, its missing parts supplied by reference TRBV12-5 and TRBJ2-2, is DARVTQTPRHKVTEMGQEVTMRCQPILGHNTVFWYRQTMMQGLELLAYFRNRAPLDDSGMPKDRFSAEMPDATLATLKIQPSEPRDSAVYFCASGFRQGGTGELFFGEGSRLTVL.